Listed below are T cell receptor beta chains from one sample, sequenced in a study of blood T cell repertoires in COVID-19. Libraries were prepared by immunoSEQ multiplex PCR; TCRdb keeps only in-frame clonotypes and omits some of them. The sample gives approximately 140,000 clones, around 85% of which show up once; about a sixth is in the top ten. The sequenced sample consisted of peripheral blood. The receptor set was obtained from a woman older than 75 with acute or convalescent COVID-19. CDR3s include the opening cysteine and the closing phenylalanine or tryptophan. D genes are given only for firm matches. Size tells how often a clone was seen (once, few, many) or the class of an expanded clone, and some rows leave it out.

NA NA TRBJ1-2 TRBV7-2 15 TGTGCCAGCAGCTTAGAGTGGGGCAGCTCATATGGCTACACCTTC CASSLEWGSSYGYTF
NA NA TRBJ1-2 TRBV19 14 TGTGCCAGTAGTTACGCCCCCCGTACAGGCTCGTACACCTTC CASSYAPRTGSYTF
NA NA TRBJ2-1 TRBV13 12 TGTGCCAGCAGCTTCAGGGACAATGAGCAGTTCTTC CASSFRDNEQFF
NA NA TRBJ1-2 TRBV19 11 TGTGCCTCCGCAGGGGTATTTGGCTACACCTTC CASAGVFGYTF
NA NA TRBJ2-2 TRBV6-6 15 TGTGCCAGCAGTCGCATGGCCTTAAACACCGGGGAGCTGTTTTTT CASSRMALNTGELFF
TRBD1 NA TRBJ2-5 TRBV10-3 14 TGTGCCATCAGTGCAACAGGGGGAGAGGAGACCCAGTACTTC CAISATGGEETQYF
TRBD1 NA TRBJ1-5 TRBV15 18 TGTGCCACCAGCGCGAGTCCGCAGGGGGCGCGTAGCAATCAGCCCCAGCATTTT CATSASPQGARSNQPQHF
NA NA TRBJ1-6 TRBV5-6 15 TGTGCCAGCAGCTTACAGATATTACAGGGTTCACCCCTCCACTTT CASSLQILQGSPLHF
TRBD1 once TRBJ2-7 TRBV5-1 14 TGCGCCAGCAGCTTGGGCGGACAGGGAAACGAGCAGTACTTC CASSLGGQGNEQYF
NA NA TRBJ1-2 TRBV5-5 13 TGTGCCAGCAGCTCTCAAGCTCCAGGGGGCTACACCTTC CASSSQAPGGYTF
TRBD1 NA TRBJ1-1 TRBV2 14 TGTGCCAGCAGTGAATGGGGGACAGGGAGGAATCAGGTCTTT CASSEWGTGRNQVF
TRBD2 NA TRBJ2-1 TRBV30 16 TGTGCCTGGAGCCAATATAGCGGGAGGGGGTACAATGAGCAGTTCTTC CAWSQYSGRGYNEQFF
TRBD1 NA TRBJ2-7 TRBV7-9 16 TGTGCCAGCAGCTTAGGGACAGGGGGACCCTTTAGGGAGCAGTACTTC CASSLGTGGPFREQYF
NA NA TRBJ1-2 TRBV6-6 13 TGTGCCAGCAGTCGGACAGCTACCTATGGCTACACCTTC CASSRTATYGYTF
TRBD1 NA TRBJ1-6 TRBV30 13 TGTGCCTGGGACAGGGGTTTCTATTCACCCCTCCACTTT CAWDRGFYSPLHF
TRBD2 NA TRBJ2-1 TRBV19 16 TGTGCCAGTAGTAGGGTAGCGGGAGGCTCGGTCAATGAGCAGTTCTTC CASSRVAGGSVNEQFF
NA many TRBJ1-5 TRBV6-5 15 TGTGCCAGCAGTTATGGTAGCAGGGGCAATCAGCCCCAGCATTTT CASSYGSRGNQPQHF
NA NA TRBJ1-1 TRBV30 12 TGTGCCTGGGACAGGTTTGGCACTGAAGCTTTCTTT CAWDRFGTEAFF
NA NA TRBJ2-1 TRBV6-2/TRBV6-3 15 TGTGCCAGCAGTTACACAGGCCAGGGGTTGAGTGAGCAGTTCTTC CASSYTGQGLSEQFF
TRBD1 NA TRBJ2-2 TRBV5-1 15 TGCGCCAGCAGTGGACAGGACGGAGGCACCGGGGAGCTGTTTTTT CASSGQDGGTGELFF
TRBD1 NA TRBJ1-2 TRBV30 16 TGTGCCTGGTTTGGATTAGGACAGGGAAATTACGATGGCTACACCTTC CAWFGLGQGNYDGYTF
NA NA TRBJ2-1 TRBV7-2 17 TGTGCCAGCAGCTTATTTTCTCCCCCGAGGTTTCGCAATGAGCAGTTCTTC CASSLFSPPRFRNEQFF
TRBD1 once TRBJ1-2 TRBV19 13 TGTGCCAGTACTACAGGGGGCGTTTATGGCTACACCTTC CASTTGGVYGYTF
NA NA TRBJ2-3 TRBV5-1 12 TGCGCCAGCAGCTTGGCCCGACAAACGCAGTATTTT CASSLARQTQYF
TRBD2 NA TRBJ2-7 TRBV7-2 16 TGTGCCAGCAGCCCCCGACTAGCGGGAGGCCTCTACGAGCAGTACTTC CASSPRLAGGLYEQYF
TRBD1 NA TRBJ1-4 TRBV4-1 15 TGCGCCAGCAGCCGTAGGACAGGAACTAATGAAAAACTGTTTTTT CASSRRTGTNEKLFF
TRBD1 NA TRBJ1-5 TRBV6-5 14 TGTGCCAGCAGCCGGGACAGGGGGGAACAGCCCCAGCATTTT CASSRDRGEQPQHF
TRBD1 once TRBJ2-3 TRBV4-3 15 TGCGCCAGCAGCCTTCAACGGGACAGGGTGGATACGCAGTATTTT CASSLQRDRVDTQYF